What follows are 5 T cell receptor beta chains derived from one specimen sequenced in a study of shared clonotypes between healthy human individuals. CD45RO negativity and positive selection for CCR7 defined naive CD8 cells, a population that excluded terminally differentiated effector memory CD45RA+ cells. The assay was immunoSEQ multiplex PCR, and TCRdb's table has in-frame clones only and misses some. The sample holds around 1,900,000 clones, roughly 95% seen once. Source material: naive CD8+ T cells from PBMCs. The receptors stem from a man between 18 and 29 years old in good health. Some clones in this sample may be carry-over from other donors' samples.

To note about this clone: In the same sample, other DNA sequences code for this CDR3. The V call is TRBV27, the J call TRBJ1-5; D is unclear. This CDR3 region has 14 residues. V was pared by 0 bases and J by 3 bases, with 6 bases between. Germline V gives CDR1 MNHEY, CDR2 SMNVEV (reference sequence). Here the CDR3 reads CASSLSGANQPQHF. CDR3 nucleotides: TGTGCCAGCAGTTTATCGGGTGCCAATCAGCCCCAGCATTTT.

As to this clone: Other DNA sequences of this sample code for an identical CDR3. The chain has TRBV4-3 and TRBJ2-1; D is unresolved. Germline CDR1 and CDR2: LGHNA and YSLEER. CDR3 size: 15 residues. V lost 0 bases and J lost 0, with 6 bases in between. DNA of the CDR3: TGCGCCAGCAGCCAAGAGGGGTCCTCCTACAATGAGCAGTTCTTC. As protein: CASSQEGSSYNEQFF.

This chain joins TRBV7-2 and TRBJ2-5, with D unclear. This CDR3 is 15 amino acids long. Germline V lookup: CDR1 SGHTA, CDR2 FQGNSA. The ends were cut back, 8 bases at V and 2 bases at J, with 18 bases in the middle. DNA for the CDR3: TGTGCCAGCGGCCGACACGCAACCCGACAAGAGACCCAGTACTTC. Translation: CASGRHATRQETQYF.

V usage is TRBV29-1 and J usage is TRBJ2-1; D unclear. This CDR3 spans 14 amino acids. Between the trimmed V and J ends, which lost 4 bases and 0 bases, there was a span of 10 bases. CDR1 and CDR2 from the germline V gene are SQVTM and ANQGSEA. The CDR3 here is CSVVHLSSYNEQFF. The CDR3 bases are TGCAGCGTTGTGCATTTAAGCTCCTACAATGAGCAGTTCTTC.

This chain uses TRBV7-9 with TRBJ2-1; D not certain. In germline, CDR1 is SEHNR, CDR2 FQNEAQ (reference sequence). Trimming stripped 5 bases from V and 2 bases from J, with 4 bases between. This CDR3 spans 12 amino acids. The CDR3 DNA is TGTGCCAGCAGCGCCACCTACAATGAGCAGTTCTTC. This gives the protein CASSATYNEQFF.